The 2 T cell receptor beta chains below all came from one sample that was sequenced in a study of long-term antiretroviral therapy in people with HIV. At the survey level, the v3.0 immunoSEQ assay was run. Profiled with immunoSEQ multiplex PCR; TCRdb holds only in-frame clones, not every one. The data contain roughly 17,000 clones, roughly 78% of them singletons. The sample in question was unsorted PBMCs, obtained at the start of antiretroviral therapy. The source is a man in his thirties or forties with HIV.

The chain links TRBV4-2 to TRBJ2-5; D ambiguous. The J call is doubtful: the DNA matches TRBJ2-7 better. CDR3 length: 12 residues. Germline CDR1 is LGHNA and CDR2 is YNFKEQ. Here the CDR3 reads CASSRGNHEQYF. The DNA for the CDR3 is TGTGCCAGCAGCCGAGGAAACCACGAGCAGTACTTC.

This clone was seen once. The V gene is TRBV27, the J gene TRBJ2-4; D is unclear. V was clipped by 3 bases and J by 7 bases, with 10 bases between them. The germline V gene has CDR1 MNHEY and CDR2 SMNVEV (reference sequence). CDR3 length: 13 amino acids. As DNA, the CDR3 is TGTGCCAGCAGTTTTGGCGTAGATAACATTCAGTACTTC. This sequence encodes CASSFGVDNIQYF.